These T cell receptor beta chains were read from a single sample in a study of OX40 agonist ivuxolimab in advanced cancers. TCRdb keeps only in-frame clones here, not all; method: immunoSEQ multiplex PCR. The sample holds more than 65,000 clones; about 79% are singletons and the top ten take 1.1%. Sequenced material: CD4+ or CD8+ T cells sorted from blood, taken in a trial of the OX40 agonist ivuxolimab. These receptors all stem from an adult with an advanced solid tumor such as melanoma, head and neck, liver or kidney cancer. The CDR3 runs from the conserved cysteine through the conserved F or W. Each record gives: J gene, V gene, clone size, D gene, CDR3 DNA, CDR3 protein. The D gene is left open where the match is weak. Clone size is not always given. Where it is, it says once, few, many or a class for expanded clones.

J: TRBJ1-1; V: TRBV5-1; size: .; D: .; DNA: TGCGCCAGCAGCTTTAACCTCCGGGGCACTGAAGCTTTCTTT; CDR3: CASSFNLRGTEAFF
J: TRBJ2-5; V: TRBV9; size: .; D: .; DNA: TGTGCCAGCAGCGTAGGTACGCGTAAAGAGACCCAGTACTTC; CDR3: CASSVGTRKETQYF
J: TRBJ2-3; V: TRBV5-6; size: .; D: .; DNA: TGTGCCAGCAGCCCTGGGTCCACAGATACGCAGTATTTT; CDR3: CASSPGSTDTQYF
J: TRBJ2-7; V: TRBV5-1; size: .; D: .; DNA: TGCGCCAGCAGCTTGGGACCGAGCACCTACGAGCAGTACTTC; CDR3: CASSLGPSTYEQYF
J: TRBJ1-2; V: TRBV5-1; size: .; D: TRBD1; DNA: TGCGCCAGCAGCTCGGACAGGCTTTCGGGAGGCTACACCTTC; CDR3: CASSSDRLSGGYTF
J: TRBJ1-1; V: TRBV7-9; size: .; D: .; DNA: TGTGCCAGCAGCTTTATGGAGTACACTGAAGCTTTCTTT; CDR3: CASSFMEYTEAFF
J: TRBJ2-7; V: TRBV6-5; size: .; D: .; DNA: TGTGCCAGCAGTAGCCGGGGGGCGGGCGAGCAGTACTTC; CDR3: CASSSRGAGEQYF
J: TRBJ2-2; V: TRBV11-2; size: few; D: TRBD2; DNA: TGTGCCAGCAGCCTACTAGCGGGGGGGAACACCGGGGAGCTGTTTTTT; CDR3: CASSLLAGGNTGELFF
J: TRBJ2-7; V: TRBV7-2; size: .; D: TRBD2; DNA: TGTGCCAGCAGCTCCCACGGGGGGGTCTTCAGCTCCTACGAGCAGTACTTC; CDR3: CASSSHGGVFSSYEQYF
J: TRBJ2-5; V: TRBV5-1; size: .; D: TRBD2; DNA: TGCGCCAGCAGCTTGGGGTCTAGCGGGGGCTGGGAAGAGACCCAGTACTTC; CDR3: CASSLGSSGGWEETQYF
J: TRBJ2-5; V: TRBV7-2; size: few; D: TRBD2; DNA: TGTGCCAGCAGCTTAGAACTAGCGGGGGAACAGACCCAGTACTTC; CDR3: CASSLELAGEQTQYF
J: TRBJ2-7; V: TRBV7-9; size: .; D: TRBD1; DNA: TGTGCCAGCAGGTCCGAGGGGGCGGGTTACGAGCAGTACTTC; CDR3: CASRSEGAGYEQYF
J: TRBJ2-1; V: TRBV9; size: .; D: TRBD1; DNA: TGTGCCAGCAGCCAACAAAGTTCAGGGGGCAATGAGCAGTTCTTC; CDR3: CASSQQSSGGNEQFF
J: TRBJ1-1; V: TRBV7-9; size: .; D: .; DNA: TGTGCCAGCAGCTTACAGAACACTGAAGCTTTCTTT; CDR3: CASSLQNTEAFF
J: TRBJ2-2; V: TRBV5-8; size: once; D: TRBD2; DNA: TGTGCCAGCAGCTGGGCCGGGGGGGGCCGCGGGGAGCTGTTTTTT; CDR3: CASSWAGGGRGELFF
J: TRBJ1-6; V: TRBV19; size: .; D: .; DNA: TGTGCCAGTAGTATAGAAGGTTCACCCCTCCACTTT; CDR3: CASSIEGSPLHF
J: TRBJ1-1; V: TRBV19; size: .; D: .; DNA: TGTGCCAGTAGTCTTCCGCAGGTCGCTGAAGCTTTCTTT; CDR3: CASSLPQVAEAFF
J: TRBJ1-1; V: TRBV11-2; size: once; D: .; DNA: TGTGCCAGCAGCTTACGGACTGAAGCTTTCTTT; CDR3: CASSLRTEAFF
J: TRBJ2-1; V: TRBV9; size: .; D: .; DNA: TGTGCCAGCAGCGTAGAATTCATCGGCTCGAGCTCCTACAATGAGCAGTTCTTC; CDR3: CASSVEFIGSSSYNEQFF
J: TRBJ2-7; V: TRBV6-5; size: once; D: .; DNA: TGTGCCAGCAGTTACTCGGGTACCTACGAGTGGCAGTACTTC; CDR3: CASSYSGTYEWQYF
J: TRBJ1-3; V: TRBV18; size: .; D: TRBD1; DNA: TGTGCCAGCTCACCACCGGGACAGTACTCTGGAAACACCATATATTTT; CDR3: CASSPPGQYSGNTIYF
J: TRBJ1-1; V: TRBV19; size: .; D: .; DNA: TGTGCCAGTAGTATAGAACATTTTAACACTGAAGCTTTCTTT; CDR3: CASSIEHFNTEAFF
J: TRBJ1-1; V: TRBV29-1; size: .; D: TRBD1; DNA: TGCAGCGTCGCTGGACAGGGGTTGACTGAAGCTTTCTTT; CDR3: CSVAGQGLTEAFF
J: TRBJ1-2; V: TRBV6-5; size: .; D: TRBD1; DNA: TGTGCCAGCAGTTACTCGAGACAGGGGACCCAGGGCTACGCCTTC; CDR3: CASSYSRQGTQGYAF
J: TRBJ1-1; V: TRBV4-3; size: once; D: .; DNA: TGCGCCAGCAGCCCGCAGTTCACAGGCGGTATCGCTGAAGCTTTCTTT; CDR3: CASSPQFTGGIAEAFF
J: TRBJ2-7; V: TRBV6-5; size: .; D: .; DNA: TGTGCCAGCAATCCCGAGGGGGGTAGCGACGAGCAGTACTTC; CDR3: CASNPEGGSDEQYF
J: TRBJ1-4; V: TRBV7-2; size: .; D: .; DNA: TGTGCCAGCAGCTTAAACAGGGAGGAAAAACTGTTTTTT; CDR3: CASSLNREEKLFF
J: TRBJ1-1; V: TRBV18; size: .; D: .; DNA: TGTGCCAGCTCGTCGAGGGGCACTGAAGCTTTCTTT; CDR3: CASSSRGTEAFF
J: TRBJ2-5; V: TRBV2; size: .; D: TRBD2; DNA: TGTGCCAGCGAGGGCTCTCCTCCCGGACTAGCGGGGGGAAAAGAGACCCAGTACTTC; CDR3: CASEGSPPGLAGGKETQYF
J: TRBJ1-2; V: TRBV7-2; size: .; D: .; DNA: TGTGCCAGCAGCTTAGGGCGGACCGGTAACTATGGCTACACCTTC; CDR3: CASSLGRTGNYGYTF
J: TRBJ2-3; V: TRBV4-2; size: once; D: .; DNA: TGTGCCAGCAGCCGGGACTCCCTCGACGGGAATACGCAGTATTTT; CDR3: CASSRDSLDGNTQYF
J: TRBJ1-1; V: TRBV5-1; size: few; D: .; DNA: TGCGCCAGCAGCTTGGCTGGCGGGAACACTGAAGCTTTCTTT; CDR3: CASSLAGGNTEAFF
J: TRBJ1-2; V: TRBV9; size: .; D: TRBD1; DNA: TGTGCCAGCAGCACCGGGACAGCGTCGGTTGGCTACACCTTC; CDR3: CASSTGTASVGYTF
J: TRBJ2-7; V: TRBV10-3; size: .; D: TRBD2; DNA: TGTGCCATCAGTGAGTCGAGCGGGGCCCAGCAGTACTTC; CDR3: CAISESSGAQQYF
J: TRBJ2-3; V: TRBV11-2; size: .; D: .; DNA: TGTGCCAGCAGCCCGGGTCCGGGAACGCAGTATTTT; CDR3: CASSPGPGTQYF
J: TRBJ2-7; V: TRBV7-3; size: .; D: .; DNA: TGTGCCAGCAGCATTGACAGGATCTCCTACGAGCAGTACTTC; CDR3: CASSIDRISYEQYF
J: TRBJ1-6; V: TRBV10-3; size: .; D: TRBD1; DNA: TGTGCCATCAGTGTGGGACAGGAGAGAGTTTCACCCCTCCACTTT; CDR3: CAISVGQERVSPLHF
J: TRBJ1-1; V: TRBV5-1; size: .; D: .; DNA: TGCGCCAGCAGCTTGTATCAGATGAACACTGAAGCTTTCTTT; CDR3: CASSLYQMNTEAFF
J: TRBJ1-2; V: TRBV14; size: .; D: .; DNA: TGTGCCAGCAGCCAAATCTCGCCGACACGGACTATCTATGGCTACACCTTC; CDR3: CASSQISPTRTIYGYTF
J: TRBJ2-5; V: TRBV6-5; size: .; D: .; DNA: TGTGCCAGCAGTTACTCCTACAGGGAGACCCAGTACTTC; CDR3: CASSYSYRETQYF
J: TRBJ1-2; V: TRBV9; size: .; D: .; DNA: TGTGCCAGCAGCGTAAGGGGGGACTATGGCTACACCTTC; CDR3: CASSVRGDYGYTF
J: TRBJ1-2; V: TRBV4-3; size: .; D: .; DNA: TGCGCCAGCAGCCAAGATTCATTCTCCAGCGGCTACACCTTC; CDR3: CASSQDSFSSGYTF
J: TRBJ1-1; V: TRBV11-1; size: .; D: TRBD1; DNA: TGTGCCAGCACCCCACCGGGAGCAGGGGGCACTGAAGCTTTCTTT; CDR3: CASTPPGAGGTEAFF
J: TRBJ2-7; V: TRBV6-5; size: .; D: .; DNA: TGTGCCAGCAGGCCCCCGGGAGTCCCCACCGAGCAGTACTTC; CDR3: CASRPPGVPTEQYF
J: TRBJ1-6; V: TRBV5-1; size: few; D: .; DNA: TGCGCCATAGTCGGGGTTGAGGACCTCCACTTT; CDR3: CAIVGVEDLHF